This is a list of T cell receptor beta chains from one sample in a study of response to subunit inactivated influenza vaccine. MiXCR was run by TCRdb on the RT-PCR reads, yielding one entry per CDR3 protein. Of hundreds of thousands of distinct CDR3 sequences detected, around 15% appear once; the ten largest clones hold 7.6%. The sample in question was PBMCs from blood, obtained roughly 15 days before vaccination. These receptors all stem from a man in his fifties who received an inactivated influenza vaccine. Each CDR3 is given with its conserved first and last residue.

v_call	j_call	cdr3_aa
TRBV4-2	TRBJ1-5	CASSQAAGNSNQPQHF
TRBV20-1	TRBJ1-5	CSMGQGADQPQHF
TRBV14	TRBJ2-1	CASSQEGPLNEQFF
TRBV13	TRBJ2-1	CASSFGALVQKGNEQFF
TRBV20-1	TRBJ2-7	CSARKLASGYLEQYF
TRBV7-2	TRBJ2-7	CASSFRTGGFYEQYF
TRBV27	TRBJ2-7	CASSTNSGVTPSYEQYF
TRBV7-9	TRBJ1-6	CASSLGSSYNSPLHF
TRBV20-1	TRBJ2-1	CSAPSSGRFVYEQFF
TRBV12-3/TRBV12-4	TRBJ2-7	CASSLGTQGTDEQYF
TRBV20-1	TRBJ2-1	CSARDDGRGWDEQFF
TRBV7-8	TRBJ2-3	CASSFDRDTQYF
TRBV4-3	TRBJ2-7	CASSQAGTGDEQYF
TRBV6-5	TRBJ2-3	CASSYSRTINPDTQYF
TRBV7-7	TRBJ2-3	CAKTAGKATDTQYF
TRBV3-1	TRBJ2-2	CASSHRVPGQGKSGELFF
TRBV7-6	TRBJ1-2	CASSPGRGYGYTF
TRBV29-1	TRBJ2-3	CSVEVGTGDTQYF
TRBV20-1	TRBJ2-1	CSARVISGGMYNEQFF
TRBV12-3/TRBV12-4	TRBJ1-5	CASWQGSNQPQHF
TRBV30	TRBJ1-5	CAWALFGNQPQHF
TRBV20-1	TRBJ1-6	CSARKAANNSPLHF
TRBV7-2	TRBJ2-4	CASSPGLAASGNYIQYF
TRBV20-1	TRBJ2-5	CSARDGSQGETQYF
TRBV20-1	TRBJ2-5	CSAREQKGTQYF